The 30 T cell receptor beta chains below were found in one sample sequenced in a study of glioma-infiltrating T cells after dendritic cell vaccination (dated by TCRdb to the mid-2010s). The library was obtained by the immunoSEQ multiplex PCR assay. TCRdb re-hosts the immuneACCESS table, in-frame sequences only. Its copies lack some clones; in the studies checked, an unresolved V gene accounts for under half of them, and the cause for the rest is not known. This sample holds fewer than 70,000 clones; over 75% were observed only once. About 8.3% of the sample is held by the ten biggest clonotypes. The meaning of the sample's time point label: after dendritic cell vaccination, including at tumor progression/relapse. Sequenced here: blood, sampled after dendritic cell vaccination. The receptors stem from a human donor with glioblastoma.

The V gene is TRBV28, the J gene TRBJ2-7; 9 bases agree with TRBD1. With V trimmed by 6 bases and J by 4 bases, 13 bases remained unmatched. There are 16 residues in the CDR3. Germline V CDR1 and CDR2: MDHEN, SYDVKM. CDR3 nucleotide sequence: TGTGCCAGCAGAGGGACAGGGAGTAGGTTGGGATACGAGCAGTACTTC. Amino acids: CASRGTGSRLGYEQYF. Filled out from reference TRBV28 and TRBJ2-7, the complete variable domain reads DVKVTQSSRYLVKRTGEKVFLECVQDMDHENMFWYRQDPGLGLRLIYFSYDVKMKEKGDIPEGYSVSREKKERFSLILESASTNQTSMYLCASRGTGSRLGYEQYFGPGTRLTVT.

The rearrangement uses TRBV6-6 and TRBJ2-7; D may be TRBD1 (5 bases). Germline-derived CDR1 and CDR2 are MNHNY and SVGAGI (reference sequence). This CDR3 comprises 14 residues. Trimming stripped 6 bases from V and 6 bases from J, with 18 bases between. CDR3 coding DNA: TGTGCCAGCAGACCACAGGTCCCTACGAGCGAGCAGTACTTC. It translates to CASRPQVPTSEQYF.

This rearrangement joins TRBV7-6 to TRBJ1-2, with TRBD1 as a possible D gene (6 bases). In germline, CDR1 is SGHVS, CDR2 FNYEAQ. The V and J ends lost 2 bases and 3 bases respectively, with 10 bases between them. This CDR3 spans 14 amino acids. In DNA form, the CDR3 reads TGTGCCAGCAGCTTAACCCCAGGGGACTATGGCTACACCTTC. Translating gives CASSLTPGDYGYTF. Drawing the rest from reference TRBV7-6 and TRBJ1-2, the complete variable domain is GAGVSQSPRYKVTKRGQDVALRCDPISGHVSLYWYRQALGQGPEFLTYFNYEAQQDKSGLPNDRFSAERPEGSISTLTIQRTEQRDSAMYRCASSLTPGDYGYTFGSGTRLTVV.

The V gene is TRBV9, the J gene TRBJ1-2; TRBD1 is a possible D gene (5 bases). Germline V gives CDR1 SGDLS, CDR2 YYNGEE. CDR3 length: 16 residues. The V and J ends lost 2 bases and 4 bases respectively, with 18 bases between them. The CDR3 coding sequence is TGTGCCAGCAGCGTTCGGAGGGGCAGAGGACTCTATGGCTACACCTTC. This codes for CASSVRRGRGLYGYTF.

This chain uses TRBV29-1 with TRBJ2-7; D is perhaps TRBD2 (7 bases). This CDR3 contains 12 residues. Trimming pared 2 bases from V and 6 bases from J, leaving 11 bases between. Looked up from germline, CDR1 is SQVTM and CDR2 is ANQGSEA. This CDR3 is CSVEKGGREQYF. The CDR3 nucleotides read TGCAGCGTTGAAAAGGGGGGGCGCGAGCAGTACTTC.

The gene calls are TRBV28 and TRBJ1-5, with D hard to call. The CDR3 sequence is 12 residues long. V was shortened by 11 bases and J by 1 base, with 9 bases between the two germline ends. Germline V CDR1 and CDR2: MDHEN, SYDVKM. CDR3 bases: TGTGCCGGAGGACGGAGCAATCAGCCCCAGCATTTT. This codes for CAGGRSNQPQHF.

The chain recombines TRBV29-1 with TRBJ2-1; weak D call: TRBD2 (6 bases). V was pared by 5 bases and J by 5 bases, with 19 bases between. Germline CDR1 is SQVTM and CDR2 is ANQGSEA. CDR3 length: 15 residues. This chain's CDR3 is CSVLGRREAHNEQFF. CDR3 nucleotides: TGCAGCGTTCTGGGGAGGAGGGAGGCGCACAATGAGCAGTTCTTC.

The chain uses TRBV27 and TRBJ1-2; no definite D call. Germline CDR1 MNHEY, CDR2 SMNVEV (reference sequence). Deletions cut 7 bases from V and 4 bases from J, with 19 bases between. CDR3 size: 15 residues. The CDR3 bases are TGTGCCAGCACCCCGGGGTCGGGCAACTCCTATGGCTACACCTTC. The encoded protein is CASTPGSGNSYGYTF.

This chain connects TRBV29-1 to TRBJ2-1; 7 nucleotides line up with TRBD1. CDR3 length: 14 amino acids. Looked up from germline, CDR1 is SQVTM and CDR2 is ANQGSEA. J lost 9 bases, V lost 4 bases, and 12 bases had no gene match. Here the CDR3 DNA reads TGCAGCGTTGGGGGGACAGTGGTAGGGGGTGAGCAGTTCTTC. The encoded protein is CSVGGTVVGGEQFF.

The CDR3 here is CASSQATGAEQYF. The CDR3, as DNA: TGCGCCAGCAGCCAAGCGACAGGGGCCGAGCAGTACTTC. The rearrangement uses TRBV4-1 and TRBJ2-7; 8 bases align to TRBD1. Germline CDR1 MGHRA, CDR2 YSYEKL. After removal of 1 base from V and 6 bases from J, the junction contained 2 bases not matched to a gene. This CDR3 has 13 amino acids.

In the case of this clone: Its ends do not fully match the called genes, so a read error is possible. V gene TRBV27 combines with J gene TRBJ1-2; no definite D call. The CDR3 sequence is 13 residues long. Germline loops: CDR1 MNHEY, CDR2 SMNVEV (reference sequence). The DNA of the CDR3 is TGTGCCAGCAGTTTTGGAGCTAACTATGGCTACCCCTTC. Residues: CASSFGANYGYPF.

This sequence joins TRBV5-4 and TRBJ1-3; possibly TRBD1 for D (6 bases). This CDR3 spans 15 amino acids. V dropped 4 bases and J dropped 3 bases, with 14 bases sitting between them. Looked up from germline, CDR1 is SGHNT and CDR2 is YYREEE (reference sequence). CDR3 bases: TGTGCCAGCAGCCCCGGGGGGGCGGTTGGAAACACCATATATTTT. Translating it yields CASSPGGAVGNTIYF.

This CDR3 is CASSQELAGLTDTQYF. CDR3 in DNA: TGTGCCAGCAGCCAAGAGCTAGCGGGGCTCACAGATACGCAGTATTTT. V is TRBV7-2 and J is TRBJ2-3, with 9 bases that match TRBD2. Germline V gene lookup returns CDR1 SGHTA and CDR2 FQGNSA. CDR3 size: 16 residues. V lost 5 bases, J lost 2 bases, and 8 bases stayed unmatched.

This sequence joins TRBV5-1 and TRBJ1-2, with 7 bases matching TRBD1. The CDR3 extends over 17 amino acids. CDR1 is SGHRS and CDR2 is YFSETQ in the germline V gene. V lost 0 bases, J lost 3 bases, and 11 bases stayed unmatched. Here the CDR3 DNA reads TGCGCCAGCAGCTTGGCGGGTGGGGGACAGCGATACTATGGCTACACCTTC. Amino acids: CASSLAGGGQRYYGYTF.

The CDR3 DNA follows: TGTGCCAGCAGCAATAGCGGGGGGGCCTTCAATGAGCAGTTCTTC. It is translated as CASSNSGGAFNEQFF. The rearrangement joins TRBV7-6 to TRBJ2-1; 11 bases line up with TRBD2. Trimming cost V 5 bases and J 6 bases; bases outside gene matches: 6. Germline CDR1 reads SGHVS; CDR2 reads FNYEAQ. The CDR3 has 15 amino acids.

The chain joins TRBV5-6 to TRBJ2-3, with 10 bases identical to TRBD2. The CDR3 length is 16 residues. Germline trimming cut 0 bases from V and 5 bases from J; bases unmatched to any gene: 6. CDR1 is SGHDT, CDR2 YYEEEE, per germline. CDR3 protein: CASSLVSGGAVDTQYF. The CDR3, as DNA: TGTGCCAGCAGCTTGGTGAGCGGGGGGGCCGTAGATACGCAGTATTTT.

The chain recombines TRBV30 with TRBJ1-2; TRBD1 is a possible D gene (6 bases). Per the germline V gene, CDR1 is GTSNPN and CDR2 is SVGIG (reference sequence). There are 12 residues in the CDR3. Deletions cut 2 bases from V and 6 bases from J, with 10 bases between. The CDR3 region has the DNA TGTGCCTGGAGTCAACAGGGAGATGGCTACACCTTC. Its translation is CAWSQQGDGYTF.

The gene calls are TRBV6-5 and TRBJ1-3; TRBD1 agrees at 7 bases. Germline CDR1 reads MNHEY; CDR2 reads SVGAGI. The CDR3 has 15 amino acids. V shed 5 bases, J shed 1 base, and the junction held 5 bases outside the gene matches. As DNA, the CDR3 is TGTGCCAGCAGTATGACAGGGCATTCTGGAAACACCATATATTTT. Translation gives CASSMTGHSGNTIYF.

The chain couples TRBV6-5 to TRBJ1-5; perhaps TRBD1 as D (6 bases). The CDR3 runs to 13 residues. The V end lost 0 bases, the J end lost 9 bases, and 9 bases lay between the germline ends. Looked up from germline, CDR1 is MNHEY and CDR2 is SVGAGI. The chain's CDR3 is CASSYSGGSPQHF. In nucleotides, the CDR3 is TGTGCCAGCAGTTACTCAGGGGGATCGCCCCAGCATTTT.

The chain joins TRBV7-9 to TRBJ2-7, with 9 bases aligning to TRBD1. With V trimmed by 5 bases and J by 3 bases, 8 bases remained unmatched. This CDR3 spans 15 amino acids. CDR1 and CDR2 (germline): SEHNR, FQNEAQ (reference sequence). The CDR3 nucleotides read TGTGCCAGCAGCACAGGAGGGACAGGGAGCTACGAGCAGTACTTC. This translates into CASSTGGTGSYEQYF.

This chain uses TRBV6-5 with TRBJ1-6; maybe TRBD1 (6 bases). This CDR3 spans 15 amino acids. CDR1 and CDR2 (germline): MNHEY, SVGAGI. The ends were cut back, 0 bases at V and 9 bases at J, with 12 bases in the middle. The CDR3 nucleotides are TGTGCCAGCAGTTACTCGATTAGGGGGGGTTCACCCCTCCACTTT. Amino acid sequence: CASSYSIRGGSPLHF.

The chain joins TRBV7-9 to TRBJ1-1; D possibly corresponds to TRBD1 (6 bases). V gave up 5 bases and J gave up 1 base, with 8 bases separating them. Germline V CDR1 and CDR2: SEHNR, FQNEAQ (reference sequence). There are 13 residues in the CDR3. The CDR3 nucleotides are TGTGCCAGCAGCGTGGACAGGAACACTGAAGCTTTCTTT. It specifies CASSVDRNTEAFF.

The chain carries TRBV25-1 and TRBJ1-5, with a possible D match to TRBD1 (6 bases). V dropped 6 bases and J dropped 4 bases, with 16 bases sitting between them. Germline-derived CDR1 and CDR2 are MGHDK and SYGVNS. The CDR3 runs 15 residues. The chain's CDR3 is CASRLSSTGNQPQHF. The CDR3 bases are TGTGCCAGCAGATTAAGTAGTACAGGGAATCAGCCCCAGCATTTT.

The rearrangement links TRBV7-9 to TRBJ2-7, with D possibly being TRBD1 (5 bases). The CDR3 contains 14 residues. V was clipped by 0 bases and J by 3 bases, with 9 bases between them. The germline V gene encodes CDR1 SEHNR and CDR2 FQNEAQ (reference sequence). DNA for the CDR3: TGTGCCAGCAGCTTAGCCAGGGTAGGCTACGAGCAGTACTTC. Translated: CASSLARVGYEQYF.

This rearrangement joins TRBV5-4 to TRBJ2-3; D is unclear. Trimming cost V 0 bases and J 1 base, with 6 bases left between them. CDR3 size: 14 residues. CDR1 and CDR2 (germline): SGHNT, YYREEE (reference sequence). CDR3 sequence: CASSLVAGTDTQYF. DNA for the CDR3: TGTGCCAGCAGCTTGGTGGCAGGCACAGATACGCAGTATTTT.

J is TRBJ2-1 and V is TRBV9, with 9 bases aligning to TRBD1. Germline assignment: CDR1 SGDLS and CDR2 YYNGEE. CDR3 length: 15 residues. V gave up 4 bases and J gave up 2 bases; unmatched junction bases: 4. CDR3 coding DNA: TGTGCCAGCAGCCCTGGACAGGGGACCTACAATGAGCAGTTCTTC. This translates into CASSPGQGTYNEQFF.

The chain links TRBV14 to TRBJ2-3, with TRBD1 as a possible D gene (7 bases). V was pared by 4 bases and J by 5 bases, with 16 bases between. Germline values: CDR1 SGHDN, CDR2 FVKESK. The CDR3 is made up of 15 amino acids. CDR3 bases: TGTGCCAGCAGCCCGCGGGACAGCCTTCGAGATACGCAGTATTTT. Translation gives CASSPRDSLRDTQYF.

This chain joins TRBV11-3 and TRBJ2-1; a possible D gene is TRBD2 (7 bases). The V end was cut by 4 bases, the J end by 7 bases, with 17 bases between. CDR3 length: 15 amino acids. Germline V gene lookup returns CDR1 SGHNT and CDR2 YENEEA. CDR3 sequence reads: CASSSNRGARNEQFF. CDR3 DNA sequence: TGTGCCAGCAGCTCAAATCGGGGGGCGAGGAATGAGCAGTTCTTC.

V and J are TRBV11-3 and TRBJ2-7; 7 bases match TRBD1. This CDR3 contains 13 residues. After removal of 4 bases from V and 2 bases from J, the junction contained 2 bases not matched to a gene. The V gene's germline CDR1 is SGHNT and CDR2 YENEEA. The CDR3 sequence is CASSSGTAYEQYF. CDR3 nucleotide sequence: TGTGCCAGCAGCTCCGGGACAGCCTACGAGCAGTACTTC.

This chain uses TRBV2 with TRBJ2-4; D unclear. This CDR3 is built from 16 residues. Between the trimmed V and J ends, which lost 3 bases and 0 bases, there was a span of 12 bases. In germline, CDR1 is SNHLY, CDR2 FYNNEI. CDR3 sequence reads: CASSENSLLAKNIQYF. CDR3 coding DNA: TGTGCCAGCAGTGAGAATAGCTTACTAGCCAAAAACATTCAGTACTTC.